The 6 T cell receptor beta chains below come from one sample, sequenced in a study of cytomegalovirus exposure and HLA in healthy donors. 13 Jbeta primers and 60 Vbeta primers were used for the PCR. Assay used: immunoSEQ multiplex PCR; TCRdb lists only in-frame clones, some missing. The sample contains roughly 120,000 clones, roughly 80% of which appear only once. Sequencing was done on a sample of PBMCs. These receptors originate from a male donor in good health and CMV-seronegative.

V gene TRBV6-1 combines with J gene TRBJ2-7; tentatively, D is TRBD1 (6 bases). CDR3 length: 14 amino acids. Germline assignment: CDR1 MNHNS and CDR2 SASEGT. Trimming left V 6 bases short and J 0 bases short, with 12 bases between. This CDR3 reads CASRGQKSSYEQYF. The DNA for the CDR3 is TGTGCCAGCAGAGGACAGAAAAGCTCCTACGAGCAGTACTTC.

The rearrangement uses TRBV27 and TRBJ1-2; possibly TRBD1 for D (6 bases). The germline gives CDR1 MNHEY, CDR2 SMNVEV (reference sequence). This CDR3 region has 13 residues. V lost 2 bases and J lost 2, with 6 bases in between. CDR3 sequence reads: CASSLDRNYGYTF. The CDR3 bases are TGTGCCAGCAGTTTAGACAGGAACTATGGCTACACCTTC.

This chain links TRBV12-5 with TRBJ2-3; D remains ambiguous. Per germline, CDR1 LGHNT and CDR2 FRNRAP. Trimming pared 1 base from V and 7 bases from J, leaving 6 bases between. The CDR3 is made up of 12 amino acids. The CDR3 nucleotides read TGTGCTAGTGGTTTGGACGAGCATACGCAGTATTTT. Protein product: CASGLDEHTQYF.

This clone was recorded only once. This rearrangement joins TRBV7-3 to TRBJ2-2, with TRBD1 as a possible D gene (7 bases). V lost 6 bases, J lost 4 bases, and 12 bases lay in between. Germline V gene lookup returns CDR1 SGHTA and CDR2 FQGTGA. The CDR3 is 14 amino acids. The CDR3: CASRAGGITGELFF. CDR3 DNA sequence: TGTGCCAGCAGAGCAGGGGGGATCACCGGGGAGCTGTTTTTT.

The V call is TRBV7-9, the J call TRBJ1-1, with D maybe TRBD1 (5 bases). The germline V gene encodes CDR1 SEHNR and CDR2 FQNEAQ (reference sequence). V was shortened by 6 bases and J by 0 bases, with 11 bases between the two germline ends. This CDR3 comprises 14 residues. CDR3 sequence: CASSPTGLNTEAFF. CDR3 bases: TGTGCCAGCAGTCCAACAGGTTTGAACACTGAAGCTTTCTTT.

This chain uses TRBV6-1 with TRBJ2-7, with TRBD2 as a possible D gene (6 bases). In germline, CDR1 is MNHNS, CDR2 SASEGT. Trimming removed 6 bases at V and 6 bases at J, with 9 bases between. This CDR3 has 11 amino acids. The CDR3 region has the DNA TGTGCCAGCAGCGGAGGGACCGAGCAGTACTTC. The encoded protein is CASSGGTEQYF.